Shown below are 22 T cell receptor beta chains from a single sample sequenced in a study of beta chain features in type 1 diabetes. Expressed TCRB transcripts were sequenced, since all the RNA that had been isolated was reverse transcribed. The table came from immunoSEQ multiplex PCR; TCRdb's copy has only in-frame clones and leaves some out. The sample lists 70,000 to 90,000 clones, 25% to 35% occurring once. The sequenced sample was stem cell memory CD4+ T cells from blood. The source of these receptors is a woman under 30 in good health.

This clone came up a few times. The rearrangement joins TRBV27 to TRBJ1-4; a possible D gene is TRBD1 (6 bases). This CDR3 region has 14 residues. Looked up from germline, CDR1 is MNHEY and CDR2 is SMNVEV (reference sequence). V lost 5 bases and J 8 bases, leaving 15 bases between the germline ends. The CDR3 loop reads CASSRMGGREKLFF. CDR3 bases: TGTGCCAGCAGTCGTATGGGGGGGCGCGAAAAACTGTTTTTT. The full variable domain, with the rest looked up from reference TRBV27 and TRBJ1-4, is EAQVTQNPRYLITVTGKKLTVTCSQNMNHEYMSWYRQDPGLGLRQIYYSMNVEVTDKGDVPEGYKVSRKEKRNFPLILESPSPNQTSLYFCASSRMGGREKLFFGSGTQLSVL.

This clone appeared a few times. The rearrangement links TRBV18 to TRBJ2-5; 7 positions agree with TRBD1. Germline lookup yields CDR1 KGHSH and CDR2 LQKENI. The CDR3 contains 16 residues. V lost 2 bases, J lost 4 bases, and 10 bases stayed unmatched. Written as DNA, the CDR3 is TGTGCCAGCTCACCAAGATCGACAGGGTCCGGAGAGACCCAGTACTTC. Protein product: CASSPRSTGSGETQYF.

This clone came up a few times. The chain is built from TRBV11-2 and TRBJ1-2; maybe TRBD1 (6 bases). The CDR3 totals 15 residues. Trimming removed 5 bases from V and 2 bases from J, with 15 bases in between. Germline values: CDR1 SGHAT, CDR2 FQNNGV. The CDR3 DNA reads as TGTGCCAGCAGCATTCCCTCACAGGGAAACTATGGCTACACCTTC. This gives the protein CASSIPSQGNYGYTF.

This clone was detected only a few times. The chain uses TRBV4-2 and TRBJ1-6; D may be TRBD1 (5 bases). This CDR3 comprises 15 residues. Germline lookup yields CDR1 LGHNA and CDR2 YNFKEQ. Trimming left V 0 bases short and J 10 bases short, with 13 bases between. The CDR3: CASSQDGGVGSPLHF. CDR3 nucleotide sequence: TGTGCCAGCAGCCAAGATGGAGGGGTCGGCTCACCCCTCCACTTT.

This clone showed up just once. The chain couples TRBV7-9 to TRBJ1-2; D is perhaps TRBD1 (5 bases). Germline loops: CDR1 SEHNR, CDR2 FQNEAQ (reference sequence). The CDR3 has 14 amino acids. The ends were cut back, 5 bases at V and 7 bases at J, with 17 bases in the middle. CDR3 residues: CASSPGGTVIGYTF. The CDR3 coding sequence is TGTGCCAGCAGCCCTGGGGGGACCGTAATTGGCTACACCTTC.

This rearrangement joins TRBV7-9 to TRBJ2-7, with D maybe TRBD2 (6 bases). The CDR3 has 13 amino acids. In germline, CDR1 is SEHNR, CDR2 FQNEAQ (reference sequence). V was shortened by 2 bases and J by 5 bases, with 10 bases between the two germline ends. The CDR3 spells CASSLWRGDEQYF. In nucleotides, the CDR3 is TGTGCCAGCAGCTTATGGCGCGGGGACGAGCAGTACTTC.

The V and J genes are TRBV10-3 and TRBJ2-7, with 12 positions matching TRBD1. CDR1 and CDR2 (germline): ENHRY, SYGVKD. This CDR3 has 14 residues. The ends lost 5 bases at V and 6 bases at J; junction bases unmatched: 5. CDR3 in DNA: TGTGCCATCAGTCCCCGGGACAGGGGGCTCGAGCAGTACTTC. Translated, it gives CAISPRDRGLEQYF.

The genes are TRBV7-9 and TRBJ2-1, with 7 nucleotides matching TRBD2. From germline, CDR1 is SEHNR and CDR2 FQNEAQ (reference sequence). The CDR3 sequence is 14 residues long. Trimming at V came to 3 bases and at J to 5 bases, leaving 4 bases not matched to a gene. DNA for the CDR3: TGTGCCAGCAGCTTGCTAGCGGTACACAATGAGCAGTTCTTC. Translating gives CASSLLAVHNEQFF.

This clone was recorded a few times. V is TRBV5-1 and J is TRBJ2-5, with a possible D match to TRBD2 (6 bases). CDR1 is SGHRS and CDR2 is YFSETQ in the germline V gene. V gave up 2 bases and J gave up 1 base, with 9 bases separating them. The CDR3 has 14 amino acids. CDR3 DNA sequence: TGCGCCAGCAGCTTATTAGCGGCCCAAGAGACCCAGTACTTC. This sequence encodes CASSLLAAQETQYF. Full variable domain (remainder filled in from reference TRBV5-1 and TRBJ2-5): KAGVTQTPRYLIKTRGQQVTLSCSPISGHRSVSWYQQTPGQGLQFLFEYFSETQRNKGNFPGRFSGRQFSNSRSEMNVSTLELGDSALYLCASSLLAAQETQYFGPGTRLLVL.

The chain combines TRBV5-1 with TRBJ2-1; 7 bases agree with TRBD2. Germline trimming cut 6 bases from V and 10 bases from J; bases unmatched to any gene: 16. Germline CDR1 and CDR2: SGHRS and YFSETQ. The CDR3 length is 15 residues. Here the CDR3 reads CASIRTRGGIREQFF. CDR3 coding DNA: TGCGCCAGCATCCGGACTAGAGGCGGGATTAGGGAGCAGTTCTTC.

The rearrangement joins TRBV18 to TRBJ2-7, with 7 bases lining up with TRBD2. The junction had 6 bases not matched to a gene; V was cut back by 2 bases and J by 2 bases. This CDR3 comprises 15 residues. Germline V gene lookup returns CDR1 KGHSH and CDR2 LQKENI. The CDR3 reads CASSPISSGTYEQYF. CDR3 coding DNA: TGTGCCAGCTCACCAATTTCTAGCGGTACCTACGAGCAGTACTTC.

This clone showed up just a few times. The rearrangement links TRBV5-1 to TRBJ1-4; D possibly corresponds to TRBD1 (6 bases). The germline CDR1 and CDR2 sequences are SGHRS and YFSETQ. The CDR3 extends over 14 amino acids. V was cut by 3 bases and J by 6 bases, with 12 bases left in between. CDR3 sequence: CASSSDSTYEKLFF. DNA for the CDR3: TGCGCCAGCAGCTCGGACAGCACATATGAAAAACTGTTTTTT.

The CDR3 is CASSKNTGGGIQYF. The CDR3 DNA is TGTGCCAGCAGCAAGAACACAGGGGGCGGCATTCAGTACTTC. The chain couples TRBV5-5 to TRBJ2-4; TRBD1 aligns across 9 bases. Losses at the gene ends were 4 bases for V and 9 bases for J; bases not matched to a gene: 8. CDR1 and CDR2 from the germline V gene are SGHKS and YYEKEE (reference sequence). CDR3 length: 14 amino acids.

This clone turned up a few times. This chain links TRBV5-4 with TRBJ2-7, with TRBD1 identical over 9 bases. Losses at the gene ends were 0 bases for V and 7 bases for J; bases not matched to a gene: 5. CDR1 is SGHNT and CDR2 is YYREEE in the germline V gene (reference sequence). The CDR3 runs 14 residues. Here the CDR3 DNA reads TGTGCCAGCAGCTTGGACAGGGGGCAAAGGGAGCAGTACTTC. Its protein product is CASSLDRGQREQYF.

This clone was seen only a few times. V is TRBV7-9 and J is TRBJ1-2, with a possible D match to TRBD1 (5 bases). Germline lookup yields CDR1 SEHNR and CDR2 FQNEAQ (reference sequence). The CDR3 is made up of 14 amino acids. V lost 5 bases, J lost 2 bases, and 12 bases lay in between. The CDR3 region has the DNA TGTGCCAGCAGCCAAGCAGGGTCCAACTATGGCTACACCTTC. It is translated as CASSQAGSNYGYTF.

This CDR3 is CATSRGGFGEQFF. DNA of the CDR3: TGTGCCACCAGCAGAGGGGGCTTTGGGGAGCAGTTCTTC. The chain couples TRBV15 to TRBJ2-1; possibly TRBD1 for D (5 bases). The CDR3 length is 13 residues. The germline CDR1 and CDR2 sequences are LNHNV and YYDKDF (reference sequence). V dropped 1 base and J dropped 10 bases, with 11 bases sitting between them.

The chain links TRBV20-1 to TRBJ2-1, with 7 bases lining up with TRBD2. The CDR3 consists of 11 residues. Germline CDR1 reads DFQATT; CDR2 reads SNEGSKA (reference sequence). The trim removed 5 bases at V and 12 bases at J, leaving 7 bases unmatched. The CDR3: CSARRTSGQFF. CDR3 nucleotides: TGCAGTGCTCGAAGGACTAGTGGGCAGTTCTTC.

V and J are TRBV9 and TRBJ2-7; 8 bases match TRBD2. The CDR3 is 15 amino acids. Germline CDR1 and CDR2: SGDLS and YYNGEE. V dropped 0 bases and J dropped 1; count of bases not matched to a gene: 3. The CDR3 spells CASSVVAGGSYEQYF. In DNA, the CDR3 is TGTGCCAGCAGCGTAGTGGCGGGAGGTTCCTACGAGCAGTACTTC.

The CDR3 bases are TGTGCCTGGAGTGTACAGGCCGCAGATACGCAGTATTTT. Translation gives CAWSVQAADTQYF. The chain recombines TRBV30 with TRBJ2-3, with TRBD1 as a possible D gene (5 bases). This CDR3 region has 13 residues. V lost 0 bases, J lost 4 bases, and 8 bases lay in between. The germline V gene encodes CDR1 GTSNPN and CDR2 SVGIG (reference sequence).

The CDR3 region has the DNA TGTGCCAGTAGTTACGGGAAGGTCTCTGGGGCCAACGTCCTGACTTTC. Its protein is CASSYGKVSGANVLTF. The chain is built from TRBV19 and TRBJ2-6; D is perhaps TRBD2 (5 bases). Looked up from germline, CDR1 is LNHDA and CDR2 is SQIVND (reference sequence). The CDR3 sequence is 16 residues long. The V gene lost 5 bases and the J gene lost 0 bases, with 11 bases spanning the gap.

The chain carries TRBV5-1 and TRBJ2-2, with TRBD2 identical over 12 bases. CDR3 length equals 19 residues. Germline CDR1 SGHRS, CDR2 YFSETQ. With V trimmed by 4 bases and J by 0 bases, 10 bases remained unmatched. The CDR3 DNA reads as TGCGCCAGCAGCCCCCACCTAGCGGGAGGGATCCCGAACACCGGGGAGCTGTTTTTT. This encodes CASSPHLAGGIPNTGELFF.

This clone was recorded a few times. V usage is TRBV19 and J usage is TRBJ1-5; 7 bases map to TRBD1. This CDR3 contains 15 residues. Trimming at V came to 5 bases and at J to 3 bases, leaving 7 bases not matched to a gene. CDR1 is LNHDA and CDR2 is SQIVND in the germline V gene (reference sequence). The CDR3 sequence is CASSFQGGVNQPQHF. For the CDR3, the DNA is TGTGCCAGTAGTTTCCAGGGGGGTGTCAATCAGCCCCAGCATTTT.